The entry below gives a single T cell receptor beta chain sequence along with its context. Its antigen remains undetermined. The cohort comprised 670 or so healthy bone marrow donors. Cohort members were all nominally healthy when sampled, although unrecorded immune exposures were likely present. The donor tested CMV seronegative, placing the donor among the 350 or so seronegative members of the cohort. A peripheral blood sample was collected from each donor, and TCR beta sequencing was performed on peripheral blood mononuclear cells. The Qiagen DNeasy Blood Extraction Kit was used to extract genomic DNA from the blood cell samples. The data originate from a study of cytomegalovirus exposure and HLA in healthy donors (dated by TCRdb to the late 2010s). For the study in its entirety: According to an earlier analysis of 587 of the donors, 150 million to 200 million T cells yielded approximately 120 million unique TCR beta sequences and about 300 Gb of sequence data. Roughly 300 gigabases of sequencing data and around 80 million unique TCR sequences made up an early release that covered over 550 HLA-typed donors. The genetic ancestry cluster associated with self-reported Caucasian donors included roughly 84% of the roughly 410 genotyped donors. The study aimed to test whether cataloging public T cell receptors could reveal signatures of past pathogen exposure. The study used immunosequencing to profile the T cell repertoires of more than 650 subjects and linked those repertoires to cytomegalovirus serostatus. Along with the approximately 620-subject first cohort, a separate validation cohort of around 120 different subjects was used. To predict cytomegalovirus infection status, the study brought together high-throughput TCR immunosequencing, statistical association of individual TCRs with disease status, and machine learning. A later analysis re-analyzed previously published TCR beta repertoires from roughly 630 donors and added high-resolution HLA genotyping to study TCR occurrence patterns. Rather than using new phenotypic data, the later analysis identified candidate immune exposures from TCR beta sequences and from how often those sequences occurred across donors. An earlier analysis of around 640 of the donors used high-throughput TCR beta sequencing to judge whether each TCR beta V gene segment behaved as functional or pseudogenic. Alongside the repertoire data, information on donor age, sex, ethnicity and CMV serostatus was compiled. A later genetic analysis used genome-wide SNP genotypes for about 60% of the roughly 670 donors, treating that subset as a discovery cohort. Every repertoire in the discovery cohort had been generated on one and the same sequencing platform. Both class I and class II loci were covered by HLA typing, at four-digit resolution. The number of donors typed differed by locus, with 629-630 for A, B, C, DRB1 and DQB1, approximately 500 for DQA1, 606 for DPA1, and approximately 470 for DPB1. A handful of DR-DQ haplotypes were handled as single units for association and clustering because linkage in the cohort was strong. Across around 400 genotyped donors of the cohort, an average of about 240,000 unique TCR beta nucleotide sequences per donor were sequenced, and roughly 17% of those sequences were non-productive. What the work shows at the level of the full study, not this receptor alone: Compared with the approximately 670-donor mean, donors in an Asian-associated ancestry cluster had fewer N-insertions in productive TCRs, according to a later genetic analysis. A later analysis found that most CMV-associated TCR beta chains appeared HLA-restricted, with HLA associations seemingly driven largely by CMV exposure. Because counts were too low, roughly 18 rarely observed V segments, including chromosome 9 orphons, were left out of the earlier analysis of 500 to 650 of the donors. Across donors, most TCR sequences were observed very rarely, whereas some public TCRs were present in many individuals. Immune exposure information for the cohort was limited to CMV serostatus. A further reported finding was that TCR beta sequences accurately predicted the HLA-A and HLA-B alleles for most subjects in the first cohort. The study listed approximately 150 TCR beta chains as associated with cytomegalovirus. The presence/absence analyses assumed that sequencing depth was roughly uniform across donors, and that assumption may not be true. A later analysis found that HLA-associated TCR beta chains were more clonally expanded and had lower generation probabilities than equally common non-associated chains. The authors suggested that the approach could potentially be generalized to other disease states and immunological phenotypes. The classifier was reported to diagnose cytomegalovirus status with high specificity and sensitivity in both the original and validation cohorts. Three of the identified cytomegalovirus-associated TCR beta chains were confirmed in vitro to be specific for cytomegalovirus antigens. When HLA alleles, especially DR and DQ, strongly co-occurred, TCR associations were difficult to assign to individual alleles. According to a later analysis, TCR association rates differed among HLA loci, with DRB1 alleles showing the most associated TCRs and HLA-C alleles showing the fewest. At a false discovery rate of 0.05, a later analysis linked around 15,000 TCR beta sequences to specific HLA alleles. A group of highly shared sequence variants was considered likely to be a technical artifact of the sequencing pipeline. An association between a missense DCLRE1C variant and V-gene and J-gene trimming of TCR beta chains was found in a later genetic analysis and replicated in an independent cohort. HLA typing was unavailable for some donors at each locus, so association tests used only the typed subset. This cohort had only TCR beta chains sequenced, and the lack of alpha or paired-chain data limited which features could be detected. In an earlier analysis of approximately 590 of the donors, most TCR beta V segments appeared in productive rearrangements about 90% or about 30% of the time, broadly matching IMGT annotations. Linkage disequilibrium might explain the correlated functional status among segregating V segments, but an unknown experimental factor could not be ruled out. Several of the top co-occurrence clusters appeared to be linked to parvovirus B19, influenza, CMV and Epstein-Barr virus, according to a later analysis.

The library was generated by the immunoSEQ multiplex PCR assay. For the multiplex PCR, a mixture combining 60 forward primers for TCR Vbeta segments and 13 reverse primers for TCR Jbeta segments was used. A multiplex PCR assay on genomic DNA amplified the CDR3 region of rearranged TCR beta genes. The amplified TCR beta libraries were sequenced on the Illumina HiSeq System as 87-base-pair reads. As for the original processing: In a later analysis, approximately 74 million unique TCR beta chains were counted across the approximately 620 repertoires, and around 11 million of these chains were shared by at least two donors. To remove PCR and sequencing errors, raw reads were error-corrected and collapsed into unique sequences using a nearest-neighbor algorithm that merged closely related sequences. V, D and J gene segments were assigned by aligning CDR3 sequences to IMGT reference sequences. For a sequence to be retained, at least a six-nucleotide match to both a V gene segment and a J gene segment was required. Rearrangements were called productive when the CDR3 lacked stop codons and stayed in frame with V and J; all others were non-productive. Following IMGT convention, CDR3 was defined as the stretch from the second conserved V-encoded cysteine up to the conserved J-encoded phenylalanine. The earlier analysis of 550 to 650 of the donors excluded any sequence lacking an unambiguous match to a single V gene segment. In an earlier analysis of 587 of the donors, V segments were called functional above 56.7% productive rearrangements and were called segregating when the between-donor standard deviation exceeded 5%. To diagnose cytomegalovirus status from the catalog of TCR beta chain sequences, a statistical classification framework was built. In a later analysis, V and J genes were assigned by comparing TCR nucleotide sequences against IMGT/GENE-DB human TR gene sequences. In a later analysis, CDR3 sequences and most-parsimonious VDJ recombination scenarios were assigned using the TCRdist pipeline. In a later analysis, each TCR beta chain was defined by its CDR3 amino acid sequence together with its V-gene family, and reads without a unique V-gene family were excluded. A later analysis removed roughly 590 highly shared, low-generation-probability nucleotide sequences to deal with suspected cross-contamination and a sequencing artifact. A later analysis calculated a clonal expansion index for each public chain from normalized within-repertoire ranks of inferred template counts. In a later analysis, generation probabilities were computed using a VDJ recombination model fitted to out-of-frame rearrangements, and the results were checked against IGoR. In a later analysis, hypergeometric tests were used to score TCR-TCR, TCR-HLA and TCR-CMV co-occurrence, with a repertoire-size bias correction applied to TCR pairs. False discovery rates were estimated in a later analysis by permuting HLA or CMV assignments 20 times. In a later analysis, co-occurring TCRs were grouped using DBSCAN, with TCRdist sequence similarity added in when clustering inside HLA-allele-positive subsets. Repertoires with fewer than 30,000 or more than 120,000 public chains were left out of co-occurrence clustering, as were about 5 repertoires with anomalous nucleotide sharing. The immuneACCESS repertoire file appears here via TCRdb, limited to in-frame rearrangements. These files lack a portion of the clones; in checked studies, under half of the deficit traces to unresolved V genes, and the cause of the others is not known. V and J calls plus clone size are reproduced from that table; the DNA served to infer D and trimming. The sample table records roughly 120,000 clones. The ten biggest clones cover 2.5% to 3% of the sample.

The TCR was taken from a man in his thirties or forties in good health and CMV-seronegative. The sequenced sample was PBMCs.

In nucleotides, the sequence is TGTGCCAGCAGTTCTCCGGGAGCCGAGCAGTACTTC. It codes for CASSSPGAEQYF. This receptor chain uses TRBV27 and TRBJ2-7; TRBD2 is a possible D gene, resting on 6 matching bases. Relative to germline, V is 4 bases shorter and J is 6 bases shorter, with 10 bases between their ends. The germline V gene (reference sequence) yields MNHEY for CDR1 and SMNVEV for CDR2. From the cysteine through the phenylalanine, the CDR3 covers 12 amino acids. Only the CDR3 part of the read is kept: 36 bases, read in frame from the first base.